This T cell receptor beta chain was identified during a study of identical twins. General study findings and limits: Carriage of fewer insertions was seen in abundant cord blood beta clonotypes, whereas memory repertoires showed none.

With 2 bases clipped from V and 5 bases from J, the junction kept 3 bases outside the gene matches. Germline CDR1 DFQATT, CDR2 SNEGSKA (reference sequence). The CDR3 is 15 residues long. TCRdb re-called the 5' RACE reads with MiXCR, one entry per CDR3 protein. The repertoire consists of hundreds of thousands of distinct CDR3 sequences, with roughly a quarter occurring once and the leading ten covering 2.5% to 3.5%. As for this clonotype: The antigen is not known.

Each donor was a healthy Caucasian. This same sample was also part of a study on T cells expressing NK-cell markers. That paper states: The TCR beta repertoires originated in sorted CD3+CD56+NKG2C+, CD3+CD56+NKG2C- and CD3+CD56-NKG2C+ T cells. In several experiments, sorting was restricted to alpha-beta TCR T cells by an anti-gamma-delta TCR antibody.

The TCR comes from a woman aged 18-29 years in good health. J is TRBJ2-2 and V is TRBV20-1; TRBD2 matches at 12 bases. Sequenced: CD4+ T cells sorted from blood. In nucleotides, the CDR3 is TGCAGTGCTAGACTGCTAGCGGGGGGGACCGGGGAGCTGTTTTTT. Translated, it gives CSARLLAGGTGELFF.